The 5 T cell receptor beta chains below were found in one sample sequenced in a study of blood T cell repertoires in COVID-19. Using immunoSEQ multiplex PCR, the repertoire was profiled, and TCRdb retains in-frame clones only, with some absent. The sample records about 270,000 clones, approximately 82% being singletons. Sequenced material: peripheral blood. These receptors came from a man older than 75 with acute or convalescent COVID-19.

In nucleotides, the CDR3 is TGTGCCAGCAGCTTAGGGCGGGGGACAGGGGACCACACCGGGGAGCTGTTTTTT. Residues: CASSLGRGTGDHTGELFF. The chain employs TRBV7-9 and TRBJ2-2, with 10 nucleotides matching TRBD1. This CDR3 comprises 18 residues. The V and J ends lost 1 base and 3 bases, in that order; junction bases with no gene match: 8. From germline, CDR1 is SEHNR and CDR2 FQNEAQ (reference sequence).

This clone was seen many times. V is TRBV12-3 or TRBV12-4 and J is TRBJ1-3; D is unclear. Trimming cost V 7 bases and J 4 bases, with 5 bases left between them. This CDR3 comprises 11 residues. The CDR3 spells CASTHGNTIYF. CDR3 DNA: TGTGCCAGCACACACGGAAACACCATATATTTT.

The gene calls are TRBV5-5 and TRBJ1-2, with TRBD1 identical over 8 bases. Germline lookup yields CDR1 SGHKS and CDR2 YYEKEE (reference sequence). CDR3 length: 14 residues. Trimming at V came to 6 bases and at J to 5 bases, leaving 9 bases not matched to a gene. The CDR3 loop is CASNFQTGEYGYTF. As DNA, the CDR3 is TGTGCCAGCAACTTCCAGACAGGGGAATATGGCTACACCTTC.

This clone has only a few counts. The CDR3 protein is CASSDRTGVNQPQHF. In DNA form, the CDR3 reads TGTGCCAGCAGTGACCGGACAGGGGTAAATCAGCCCCAGCATTTT. V is TRBV2 and J is TRBJ1-5; 9 nucleotides align to TRBD1. The CDR3 is made up of 15 amino acids. The V segment lost 3 bases and the J segment 4 bases; nucleotides outside the gene matches: 4. Germline V CDR1 and CDR2: SNHLY, FYNNEI.

The chain links TRBV7-9 to TRBJ2-1; no clear D. The CDR3 consists of 13 residues. Germline-derived CDR1 and CDR2 are SEHNR and FQNEAQ (reference sequence). V was shortened by 1 base and J by 4 bases, with 5 bases between the two germline ends. This chain's CDR3 is CASSLDRYNEQFF. DNA of the CDR3: TGTGCCAGCAGCTTAGACAGATACAATGAGCAGTTCTTC. The whole variable domain, filled in from reference TRBV7-9 and TRBJ2-1, reads DTGVSQNPRHKITKRGQNVTFRCDPISEHNRLYWYRQTLGQGPEFLTYFQNEAQLEKSRLLSDRFSAERPKGSFSTLEIQRTEQGDSAMYLCASSLDRYNEQFFGPGTRLTVL.